This T cell receptor (beta chain) came from a study of T cells in Graves' hyperthyroidism and ophthalmopathy. The germline gives CDR1 ENHRY, CDR2 SYGVKD. This CDR3 has 15 amino acids. With V trimmed by 6 bases and J by 5 bases, 10 bases remained unmatched. TCR beta CDR3 region amplification was performed from RNA transcripts. In the first-round RT-PCR of the TCR CDR3, the HTBI primer set was used. TCRdb re-called the multiplex PCR reads with MiXCR, one entry per CDR3 protein. The sample includes some 400,000 distinct CDR3 sequences, approximately 19% seen only once; the top ten take approximately 4%. This clonotype was counted ten times or more.

This TCR derives from a woman aged 18-29 years with Graves' hyperthyroidism. The sequenced material came from blood. The rearrangement joins TRBV10-3 to TRBJ2-7; 10 nucleotides agree with TRBD2. The CDR3 loop reads CAIRLNSGTSDEQYF. The CDR3 nucleotides are TGTGCCATCAGACTAAACTCCGGGACTAGCGACGAGCAGTACTTC.